This is a list of T cell receptor beta chains from one sample in a study of blood T cell repertoires in COVID-19. Assay used: immunoSEQ multiplex PCR; TCRdb lists only in-frame clones, some missing. Of around 160,000 clones listed, almost 90% are singletons. The sequenced material came from peripheral blood. The receptors were sampled from a human donor in a cohort sampled during active COVID-19. CDR3s include the opening cysteine and the closing phenylalanine or tryptophan. The D gene is left open where the match is weak. Clone size, where shown, is once, few, many, or a class for clones that have expanded.

clone size	V gene	J gene	D gene	CDR3 protein	CDR3 DNA
NA	TRBV29-1	TRBJ2-3	TRBD1	CSVALDRASTDTQYF	TGCAGCGTTGCTTTGGACAGGGCGAGCACAGATACGCAGTATTTT
NA	TRBV11-2	TRBJ1-1	TRBD1	CASSFSGQGDMNTEAFF	TGTGCCAGCAGCTTCTCGGGACAGGGCGACATGAACACTGAAGCTTTCTTT
few	TRBV9	TRBJ1-1	NA	CASSVSPRQQGTMNTEAFF	TGTGCCAGCAGCGTATCCCCAAGGCAACAGGGCACCATGAACACTGAAGCTTTCTTT
NA	TRBV5-1	TRBJ2-7	TRBD1	CASSSFRTGISYEQYF	TGCGCCAGCAGCTCCTTTAGGACAGGGATTTCCTACGAGCAGTACTTC
NA	TRBV7-3	TRBJ2-1	TRBD2	CASSPSGKYNEQFF	TGTGCCAGCAGCCCTAGCGGGAAGTACAATGAGCAGTTCTTC
NA	TRBV3-1/TRBV3-2	TRBJ2-2	NA	CASSQARHVTGELFF	TGTGCCAGCAGCCAGGCACGACACGTCACCGGGGAGCTGTTTTTT
NA	TRBV9	TRBJ1-2	NA	CASSVGGSSYGYTF	TGTGCCAGCAGCGTAGGCGGCAGCAGCTATGGCTACACCTTC
once	TRBV7-9	TRBJ2-3	TRBD2	CASSFTSGYTDTQYF	TGTGCCAGCAGCTTTACTAGCGGATACACAGATACGCAGTATTTT
NA	TRBV7-9	TRBJ2-6	TRBD1	CASSLYRQGRSGANVLTF	TGTGCCAGCAGCTTATACCGACAGGGCCGCTCTGGGGCCAACGTCCTGACTTTC
NA	TRBV7-3	TRBJ1-2	NA	CASSSQPGQSGYTF	TGTGCCAGCAGCTCCCAACCCGGACAGTCTGGCTACACCTTC
NA	TRBV14	TRBJ2-3	TRBD2	CASSQLAGGADTQYF	TGTGCCAGCAGCCAACTAGCGGGAGGGGCAGATACGCAGTATTTT
NA	TRBV7-9	TRBJ1-4	NA	CASSPPGFGTNEKLFF	TGTGCCAGCAGCCCCCCAGGGTTTGGGACTAATGAAAAACTGTTTTTT
once	TRBV11-2	TRBJ2-7	TRBD2	CATGLADSYEQYF	TGTGCCACTGGACTAGCGGACTCCTACGAGCAGTACTTC
NA	TRBV6-1	TRBJ1-6	TRBD1	CASSGTGLRSSYNSPLHF	TGTGCCAGCAGTGGGACAGGCCTTAGGAGCTCCTATAATTCACCCCTCCACTTT
NA	TRBV7-9	TRBJ1-1	TRBD1	CASSWDRGSTEAFF	TGTGCCAGCAGCTGGGACAGGGGTTCCACTGAAGCTTTCTTT
NA	TRBV6-2/TRBV6-3	TRBJ1-1	TRBD1	CASSTRGPLPEAFF	TGTGCCAGCAGCACCAGGGGGCCCTTGCCTGAAGCTTTCTTT
NA	TRBV24-1	TRBJ2-3	TRBD2	CATSDPTRGGTDTQYF	TGTGCCACCAGTGATCCCACGCGGGGGGGCACAGATACGCAGTATTTT
once	TRBV15	TRBJ1-4	TRBD1	CATSRDRQGTNEKLFF	TGTGCCACCAGCAGAGATAGACAGGGGACTAATGAAAAACTGTTTTTT
few	TRBV18	TRBJ2-5	NA	CASSAASEVGETQYF	TGTGCCAGCTCAGCGGCGTCGGAGGTCGGAGAGACCCAGTACTTC
NA	TRBV29-1	TRBJ2-3	TRBD2	CSVNRDYPGDTDTQYF	TGCAGCGTTAACCGGGACTACCCAGGAGACACAGATACGCAGTATTTT
NA	TRBV7-8	TRBJ1-5	TRBD1	CASSLAQGDQPQHF	TGTGCCAGCAGCTTAGCTCAGGGGGATCAGCCCCAGCATTTT
NA	TRBV7-8	TRBJ1-6	TRBD1	CASSSDRGTYNSPLHF	TGTGCCAGCAGCTCCGACAGGGGGACTTATAATTCACCCCTCCACTTT
NA	TRBV28	TRBJ1-5	TRBD1	CASSLRDRRHQPQHF	TGTGCCAGCAGTTTACGGGACAGGAGACATCAGCCCCAGCATTTT
NA	TRBV28	TRBJ1-3	NA	CASSLDTGVSGNTIYF	TGTGCCAGCAGTTTAGACACAGGAGTCTCTGGAAACACCATATATTTT
once	TRBV7-8	TRBJ2-2	NA	CASSKTGSTGELFF	TGTGCCAGCAGCAAAACAGGGAGCACCGGGGAGCTGTTTTTT
NA	TRBV3-1/TRBV3-2	TRBJ2-1	NA	CASSQRGYKHNEQFF	TGTGCCAGCAGCCAAAGGGGATACAAACACAATGAGCAGTTCTTC
NA	TRBV4-1	TRBJ2-1	TRBD2	CASSQDPLAGGRNEQFF	TGCGCCAGCAGCCAAGACCCCCTAGCGGGGGGGAGGAATGAGCAGTTCTTC
NA	TRBV7-2	TRBJ2-3	NA	CASSAPATDTQYF	TGTGCCAGCAGCGCCCCCGCGACAGATACGCAGTATTTT
NA	TRBV21-1	TRBJ2-7	NA	CASSKDWREPYEQYF	TGTGCCAGCAGCAAAGATTGGCGGGAGCCCTACGAGCAGTACTTC
NA	TRBV6-6	TRBJ1-3	NA	CASSYFGGPGNTIYF	TGTGCCAGCAGTTACTTCGGAGGTCCAGGAAACACCATATATTTT
NA	TRBV28	TRBJ1-2	NA	CASSLFGRAYGYTF	TGTGCCAGCAGTTTATTTGGCAGGGCTTATGGCTACACCTTC
NA	TRBV5-3	TRBJ1-2	NA	CARSFLGTRYGYTF	TGTGCCAGAAGCTTCCTGGGGACAAGGTATGGCTACACCTTC
once	TRBV27	TRBJ2-1	NA	CASSLRGYGNEQFF	TGTGCCAGCAGCCTAAGAGGGTACGGAAATGAGCAGTTCTTC
once	TRBV15	TRBJ1-4	TRBD1	CATSRYTGTGGLTGEKLFF	TGTGCCACCAGCAGATACACCGGGACAGGGGGCCTTACGGGTGAAAAACTGTTTTTT
NA	TRBV14	TRBJ2-7	NA	CASSQDLDYEQYF	TGTGCCAGCAGCCAAGATCTAGATTACGAGCAGTACTTC
NA	TRBV6-6	TRBJ2-7	TRBD2	CASTLSGTSGYEQYF	TGTGCCAGCACTCTCTCCGGGACTAGCGGCTACGAGCAGTACTTC
NA	TRBV25-1	TRBJ1-2	TRBD1	CASSGAGTGSSGYTF	TGTGCCAGCAGTGGAGCCGGGACAGGGAGTAGCGGCTACACCTTC
NA	TRBV30	TRBJ2-3	TRBD2	CAWSPGRLAGSSTDTQYF	TGTGCCTGGAGCCCCGGCCGACTAGCGGGCTCTAGCACAGATACGCAGTATTTT
NA	TRBV5-6	TRBJ2-7	NA	CASSRRRTASYEQYF	TGTGCCAGCAGCCGGAGAAGGACAGCCTCCTACGAGCAGTACTTC
NA	TRBV11-3	TRBJ2-3	TRBD2	CASSSRGVGTDTQYF	TGTGCCAGCAGCTCCCGGGGGGTGGGCACAGATACGCAGTATTTT
NA	TRBV19	TRBJ2-7	NA	CASSMGGTIDEQYF	TGTGCCAGTAGTATGGGTGGGACAATTGACGAGCAGTACTTC
NA	TRBV30	TRBJ2-3	NA	CAWSGLRAGLTDTQYF	TGTGCCTGGAGTGGGCTCCGAGCGGGCTTAACAGATACGCAGTATTTT
NA	TRBV5-1	TRBJ2-3	TRBD1	CASSTGQGAIDTQYF	TGCGCCAGCAGCACGGGACAGGGGGCTATAGATACGCAGTATTTT
few	TRBV5-1	TRBJ1-3	TRBD1	CASSPGQGLRNTIYF	TGCGCCAGCAGCCCCGGACAGGGTCTGAGAAACACCATATATTTT